This T cell receptor beta chain appears in the sequencing data of a study of OX40 agonist ivuxolimab in advanced cancers. Study summary: Intravenous ivuxolimab at 0.01 to 10 mg/kg was given to patients every 2 weeks. The eligibility criteria allowed prior anti-PD-1, anti-PD-L1 or anti-CTLA-4 therapy, and 30% to 40% had some. Overall study results and limits: Researchers report that CD8+ T cells had, on average, more expanded clones than CD4+.

Germline CDR1 is MNHNS and CDR2 is SASEGT. This CDR3 comprises 12 residues. V was pared by 8 bases and J by 1 base, with 8 bases between. Samples were taken at baseline and on day 1 of cycles 4 and 7. Using immunoSEQ multiplex PCR, the repertoire was profiled, and TCRdb retains in-frame clones only, with some absent. The sample has some 34,000 clones; approximately 88% are singletons. Turning to this clone: As yet, its antigen is unknown.

This sequence joins TRBV6-1 and TRBJ1-1; D remains unclear. This receptor was identified in an adult with an advanced solid tumor such as melanoma, head and neck, liver or kidney cancer. The sequencing used CD4+ or CD8+ T cells sorted from blood, collected in a trial of the OX40 agonist ivuxolimab. The CDR3 coding sequence is TGTGCCAGCGCCCTAGGGAACACTGAAGCTTTCTTT. Its protein product is CASALGNTEAFF.